The rows below give T cell receptor beta chains drawn from one sample of a study of cytomegalovirus exposure and HLA in healthy donors. Measured with immunoSEQ multiplex PCR; TCRdb has only the in-frame clones, and not every one. The table has approximately 88,000 clones, more than 70% seen once. Material: PBMCs. The receptors were sampled from a woman between 18 and 30 years old in good health and CMV-seropositive. Both conserved end residues are part of each CDR3. Fields, in order: V gene, J gene, clone size, D gene, CDR3 protein, CDR3 DNA. The D gene is left open where the match is weak. Rows give clone size only sometimes, using once, few, many, or a class for an expanded clone.

TRBV10-3	TRBJ2-7	.	.	CAISESTGFSYEQYF	TGTGCCATCAGTGAATCAACAGGGTTCTCCTACGAGCAGTACTTC
TRBV5-4	TRBJ1-4	.	.	CASSPTGGDATNEKLFF	TGTGCCAGCAGCCCCACCGGGGGGGATGCAACTAATGAAAAACTGTTTTTT
TRBV11-2	TRBJ1-2	.	TRBD1	CASSRPPDRQFNYGYTF	TGTGCCAGCAGCCGGCCCCCGGACAGGCAATTTAACTATGGCTACACCTTC
TRBV10-1	TRBJ1-1	.	.	CASSGGRGNTEAFF	TGCGCCAGCAGTGGGGGCCGCGGGAACACTGAAGCTTTCTTT
TRBV11-3	TRBJ2-6	.	.	CASSLELGLGSSGANVLTF	TGTGCCAGCAGCTTAGAATTGGGGTTGGGGAGCTCTGGGGCCAACGTCCTGACTTTC
TRBV10-3	TRBJ1-1	.	.	CATRGGPNTEAFF	TGTGCCACACGTGGGGGCCCGAACACTGAAGCTTTCTTT
TRBV30	TRBJ1-3	few	.	CAWSVLSGNTIYF	TGTGCCTGGAGTGTACTTAGTGGAAACACCATATATTTT
TRBV6-5	TRBJ2-5	few	.	CASKGAGETQYF	TGTGCCAGCAAGGGAGCCGGGGAGACCCAGTACTTC
TRBV10-3	TRBJ2-1	.	TRBD2	CAISEDGGGAGDEQFF	TGTGCCATCAGTGAAGATGGCGGGGGGGCTGGAGATGAGCAGTTCTTC
TRBV7-3	TRBJ2-3	.	.	CASSFSGAVDTQYF	TGTGCCAGCAGCTTCTCAGGGGCAGTGGATACGCAGTATTTT
TRBV28	TRBJ1-6	.	TRBD1	CASSLPPGTGLNSPLHF	TGTGCCAGCAGTTTACCCCCGGGGACAGGGCTTAATTCACCCCTCCACTTT
TRBV7-3	TRBJ2-3	few	TRBD2	CASSLSPLAGASTDTQYF	TGTGCCAGCAGCTTAAGTCCCCTAGCGGGGGCGAGCACAGATACGCAGTATTTT
TRBV27	TRBJ1-1	.	.	CASSPPDRYLEAFF	TGTGCCAGCAGTCCGCCGGACAGATACCTTGAAGCTTTCTTT
TRBV5-5	TRBJ2-7	.	TRBD2	CASSSDTILAGDSYEQYF	TGTGCCAGCAGCTCCGACACGATACTAGCGGGGGACTCCTACGAGCAGTACTTC
TRBV18	TRBJ1-5	.	TRBD1	CASSLESDRGFDF	TGTGCCAGCTCACTTGAATCAGACAGGGGGTTCGATTTT
TRBV18	TRBJ2-7	few	.	CASSLGGEQYF	TGTGCCAGCTCACTTGGGGGGGAGCAGTACTTC
TRBV10-3	TRBJ2-3	.	.	CAINLGGLRTDTQYF	TGTGCCATCAATCTCGGGGGATTGCGCACAGATACGCAGTATTTT
TRBV2	TRBJ1-4	.	.	CASGDRFNEKLFF	TGTGCCAGCGGCGACAGGTTTAATGAAAAACTGTTTTTT
TRBV7-2	TRBJ1-5	.	TRBD1	CASSSQGVQPQHF	TGTGCCAGCAGCTCCCAGGGGGTTCAGCCCCAGCATTTT
TRBV7-3	TRBJ2-1	.	.	CASSPPGSYNEQFF	TGTGCCAGCAGCCCCCCGGGCTCCTACAATGAGCAGTTCTTC
TRBV11-2	TRBJ1-2	.	.	CASRRTEYGYTF	TGTGCCAGCCGGAGGACGGAGTATGGCTACACCTTC
TRBV20-1	TRBJ2-1	.	.	CSARDYHEQFF	TGCAGTGCTAGAGACTACCATGAGCAGTTCTTC
TRBV7-9	TRBJ1-1	once	.	CASREGVGTEAFF	TGTGCCAGCAGAGAGGGGGTGGGCACTGAAGCTTTCTTT
TRBV28	TRBJ1-2	.	TRBD1	CASSSTGAGGARYGYTF	TGTGCCAGCAGTTCCACTGGGGCAGGGGGCGCCCGCTATGGCTACACCTTC
TRBV5-1	TRBJ2-2	.	.	CASSLQVLEGTGELFF	TGCGCCAGCAGCTTGCAGGTTCTAGAGGGCACCGGGGAGCTGTTTTTT